The 3 T cell receptor beta chains listed next were all sequenced from one sample in a study of blood T cell repertoires in COVID-19. The assay was immunoSEQ multiplex PCR, and TCRdb's table has in-frame clones only and misses some. Here the sample spans about 220,000 clones, roughly 80% being singletons. Material for sequencing was peripheral blood. The origin of the receptors is a woman in her sixties or seventies with COVID-19, enrolled during active disease.

The J gene is TRBJ1-1, the V gene TRBV7-2, with D uncertain. V was shortened by 5 bases and J by 1 base, with 11 bases between the two germline ends. Germline CDR1 and CDR2: SGHTA and FQGNSA. This CDR3 has 14 residues. The CDR3 region has the DNA TGTGCCAGCAGCATATCAGGAGGGAACACTGAAGCTTTCTTT. It specifies CASSISGGNTEAFF. Combining the CDR3 with reference TRBV7-2 and TRBJ1-1 gives the whole variable domain GAGVSQSPSNKVTEKGKDVELRCDPISGHTALYWYRQSLGQGLEFLIYFQGNSAPDKSGLPSDRFSAERTGGSVSTLTIQRTQQEDSAVYLCASSISGGNTEAFFGQGTRLTVV.

The CDR3 coding sequence is TGCAGCGTTGGGGGACAGCCGAACACTGAAGCTTTCTTT. Its translation is CSVGGQPNTEAFF. V usage is TRBV29-1 and J usage is TRBJ1-1; 7 nucleotides line up with TRBD1. The trim removed 4 bases at V and 1 base at J, leaving 3 bases unmatched. This CDR3 has 13 amino acids. From germline, CDR1 is SQVTM and CDR2 ANQGSEA.

CDR3 bases: TGCAGTGCTAGATCCAGTCATGAGCAGTTCTTC. It translates to CSARSSHEQFF. The V gene is TRBV20-1, the J gene TRBJ2-1, with D uncertain. Trimming removed 2 bases from V and 8 bases from J, with 7 bases in between. Germline CDR1 is DFQATT and CDR2 is SNEGSKA (reference sequence). The CDR3 is made up of 11 amino acids.